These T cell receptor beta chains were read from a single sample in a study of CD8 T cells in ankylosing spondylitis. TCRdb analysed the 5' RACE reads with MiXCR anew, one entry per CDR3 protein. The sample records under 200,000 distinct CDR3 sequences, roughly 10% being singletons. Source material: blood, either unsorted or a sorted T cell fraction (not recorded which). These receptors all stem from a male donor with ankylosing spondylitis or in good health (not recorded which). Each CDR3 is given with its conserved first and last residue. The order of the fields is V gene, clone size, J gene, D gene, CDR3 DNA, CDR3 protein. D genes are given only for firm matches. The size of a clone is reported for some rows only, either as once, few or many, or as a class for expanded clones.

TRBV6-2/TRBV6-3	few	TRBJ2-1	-	TGTGCCAGCAGTTACCAGGGGACTGTTTCCTACAATGAGCAGTTCTTC	CASSYQGTVSYNEQFF
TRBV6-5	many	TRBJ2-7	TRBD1	TGTGCCAGCAGTTACTCGACAGGGAGTGAGCAGTACTTC	CASSYSTGSEQYF
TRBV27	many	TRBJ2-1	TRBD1	TGTGCCAGCAGTTCTACAGGGACAGGACACAATGAGCAGTTCTTC	CASSSTGTGHNEQFF
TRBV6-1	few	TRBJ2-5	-	TGTGCCAGCAATAAGAATCGGGGGACGGAGACCCAGTACTTC	CASNKNRGTETQYF
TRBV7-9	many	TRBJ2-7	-	TGTGCCAGCAGCATCCAGGGACACCCCTCCTACGAGCAGTACTTC	CASSIQGHPSYEQYF
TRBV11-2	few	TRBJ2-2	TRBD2	TGTGCCAGCAGCCCACGGCGGGAGCCCGGGGAGCTGTTTTTT	CASSPRREPGELFF
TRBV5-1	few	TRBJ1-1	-	TGCGCCAGCGCCGAGGGGAACATGAACACTGAAGCTTTCTTT	CASAEGNMNTEAFF
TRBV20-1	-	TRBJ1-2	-	TGCAGTGCTGCTACAGGTTCTAACTATGGCTACACCTTC	CSAATGSNYGYTF
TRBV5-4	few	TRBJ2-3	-	TGTGCCAGCAGCTCGGCAAGGAGCACAGATACGCAGTATTTT	CASSSARSTDTQYF
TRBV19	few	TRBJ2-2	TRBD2	TGTGCCAGTAGTATAGTGGGCCTAGCGGGCTCGAACACCGGGGAGCTGTTTTTT	CASSIVGLAGSNTGELFF
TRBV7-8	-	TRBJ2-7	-	TGTGCCAGCAGCCTTGTCAGGGGGGCTTCCTACGAGCAGTACTTC	CASSLVRGASYEQYF
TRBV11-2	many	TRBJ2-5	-	TGTGCCAGCCGCGGGGGCCGGGAGACCCAGTACTTC	CASRGGRETQYF
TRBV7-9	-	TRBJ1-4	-	TGTGCCAGCAGCCCCTCCGGGACAATCGGTGAAAAACTGTTTTTT	CASSPSGTIGEKLFF
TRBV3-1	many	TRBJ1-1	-	TGTGCCAGCAGCCAAGAGGAAGGTTACACTGAAGCTTTCTTT	CASSQEEGYTEAFF
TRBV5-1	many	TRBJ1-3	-	TGCGCCAGCAGCCCCCGGACAAGAGGAAACACCATATATTTT	CASSPRTRGNTIYF
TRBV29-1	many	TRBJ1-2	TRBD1	TGCAGCGTTGAAGTCTCCGTACAGGGGGGCACCTTC	CSVEVSVQGGTF
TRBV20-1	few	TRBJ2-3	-	TGCAGTGCTAGAATGGGCTCCAGGGATACGCAGTATTTT	CSARMGSRDTQYF
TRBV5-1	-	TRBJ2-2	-	TGCGCCAGCAGCTCCGCTAGAACCGGGGAGCTGTTTTTT	CASSSARTGELFF
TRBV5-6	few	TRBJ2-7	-	TGTGCCAGCAGCTCGGACTCATGGATCCCCTACGAGCAGTACTTC	CASSSDSWIPYEQYF
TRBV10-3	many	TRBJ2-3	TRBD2	TGTGCCACACAGCGGGGGACCCTCCTAGACACAGATACGCAGTATTTT	CATQRGTLLDTDTQYF
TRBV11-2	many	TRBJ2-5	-	TGTGCCAGCAGCTTAGGGGCAGGAACTCAGGAGACCCAGTACTTC	CASSLGAGTQETQYF
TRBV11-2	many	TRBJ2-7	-	TGTGCCAGCAGTTTCCCCTCTGACGGATTCTACGAGCAGTACTTC	CASSFPSDGFYEQYF
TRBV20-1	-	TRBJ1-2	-	TGCAGTGCTAGGAGGGAGCTACTTCGCTATGGCTACACCTTC	CSARRELLRYGYTF
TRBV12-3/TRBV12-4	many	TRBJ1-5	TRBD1	TGTGCCAGCAGTACCCGACAGGGGAATCAGCCCCAGCATTTT	CASSTRQGNQPQHF
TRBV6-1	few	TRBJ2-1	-	TGTGCCAGCAGATCCGACAGAGACTCCTACAATGAGCAGTTCTTC	CASRSDRDSYNEQFF
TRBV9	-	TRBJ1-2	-	TGTGCCAGCAGCGTGAACAGCTTATCTAACTATGGCTACACCTTC	CASSVNSLSNYGYTF
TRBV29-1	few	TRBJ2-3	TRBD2	TGCAGCGTGGCCCAGGGCCTAGCGGCCACAGATACGCAGTATTTT	CSVAQGLAATDTQYF
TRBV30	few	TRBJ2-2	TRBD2	TGTGCCGGAGGTATTAGCGGGAGGGAAACCGGGGAGCTGTTTTTT	CAGGISGRETGELFF
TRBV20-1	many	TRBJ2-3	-	TGCAGTGCGAATAGCGGCCGCACAGATACGCAGTATTTT	CSANSGRTDTQYF
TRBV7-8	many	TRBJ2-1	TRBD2	TGTGCCAGCAGCTTAGGGGCTAGCGGGGTCTACAATGAGCAGTTCTTC	CASSLGASGVYNEQFF
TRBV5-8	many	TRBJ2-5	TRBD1	TGTGCCAGCAGCTTGGAGGGACAGGGTTATCAAGAGACCCAGTACTTC	CASSLEGQGYQETQYF
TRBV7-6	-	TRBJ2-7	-	TGTGCCAGCAGCTTAAGGACGGCAGAATACGAGCAGTACTTC	CASSLRTAEYEQYF
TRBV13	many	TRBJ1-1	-	TGTGCCAGCAGCCGAAGAACTGAAGCTTTCTTT	CASSRRTEAFF
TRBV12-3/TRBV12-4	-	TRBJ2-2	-	TGTGCCAGCAGTTTAGAGGCTGTCACCGGGGAGCTGTTTTTT	CASSLEAVTGELFF
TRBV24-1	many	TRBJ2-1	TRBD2	TGTGCCACCAGTGAAGGTAGCGGGTACAATGAGCAGTTCTTC	CATSEGSGYNEQFF
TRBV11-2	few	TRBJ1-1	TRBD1	TGTGCCAGCAGCTTAGGAAGGGGACAGGGGGTAGAAGCTTTCTTT	CASSLGRGQGVEAFF
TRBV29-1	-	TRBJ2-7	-	TGCAGCGCAGCAGGGCAGGATTTCTACGAGCAGTACTTC	CSAAGQDFYEQYF
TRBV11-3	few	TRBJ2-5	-	TGTGCCAGCTCTGGTGGAGGGCAAGAGACCCAGTACTTC	CASSGGGQETQYF
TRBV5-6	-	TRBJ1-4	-	TGTGCCAGCAGCTTGTGGAGCAGCGGAGCTAATGAAAAACTGTTTTTT	CASSLWSSGANEKLFF
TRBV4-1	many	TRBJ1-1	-	TGCGCCAGCAGCCAAGCGGTCCGGGTCAGAGCTTTCTTT	CASSQAVRVRAFF
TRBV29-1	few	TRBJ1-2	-	TGCAGCGTTTCGCCAGGGGCAGTGGACTATGGCTACACCTTC	CSVSPGAVDYGYTF
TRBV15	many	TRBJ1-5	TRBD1	TGTGCCACCAGCAGAGATAGGACAGGGGGCATTCAGCCCCAGCATTTT	CATSRDRTGGIQPQHF
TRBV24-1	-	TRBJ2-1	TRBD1	TGTGCCACCAGTGCTCCAGGACAGGGTCATGAGCAGTTCTTC	CATSAPGQGHEQFF
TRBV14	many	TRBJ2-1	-	TGTGCCAGCAGCCAAGTTTCCCCATACAATGAGCAGTTCTTC	CASSQVSPYNEQFF
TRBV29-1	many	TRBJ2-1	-	TGCAGCGTCGGGAGCGGGTCAAGGTCCTACAATGAGCAGTTCTTC	CSVGSGSRSYNEQFF